Below, 28 T cell receptor beta chains from the same sample are listed, as sequenced in a study of blood T cell repertoires in COVID-19. The protocol was immunoSEQ multiplex PCR, while the TCRdb copy is restricted to in-frame clones and leaves out a portion. The sample lists 250,000 to 300,000 clones; about 88% were seen once. The sample was peripheral blood. Receptor source: a woman aged 70 to 79 with COVID-19, enrolled during active disease.

J is TRBJ1-2 and V is TRBV11-2; no reliable D call. CDR1 and CDR2 from the germline V gene are SGHAT and FQNNGV. Trimming pared 0 bases from V and 2 bases from J, leaving 4 bases between. The CDR3 totals 13 residues. CDR3 DNA: TGTGCCAGCAGCTTAGACGAGAACTATGGCTACACCTTC. Translation gives CASSLDENYGYTF.

This chain uses TRBV27 with TRBJ1-2; tentative D call: TRBD1 (5 bases). Germline assignment: CDR1 MNHEY and CDR2 SMNVEV (reference sequence). This CDR3 contains 13 residues. V lost 2 bases, J lost 8 bases, and 12 bases lay in between. The CDR3 reads CASSLTQGRGYTF. Written as DNA, the CDR3 is TGTGCCAGCAGTTTAACGCAGGGAAGGGGCTACACCTTC.

This clone was seen only once. The chain couples TRBV11-2 to TRBJ1-3, with D unresolved. This CDR3 spans 15 amino acids. Trimming removed 4 bases from V and 0 bases from J, with 10 bases in between. Per germline, CDR1 SGHAT and CDR2 FQNNGV. CDR3 in amino acids: CASSSDRGSGNTIYF. CDR3 in DNA: TGTGCCAGCAGCTCCGACCGGGGCTCTGGAAACACCATATATTTT.

The chain has TRBV5-8 and TRBJ2-7; D call uncertain. The V end lost 2 bases, the J end lost 4 bases, and 19 bases lay between the germline ends. Germline loops: CDR1 SGHTS, CDR2 YDEGEE. This CDR3 is built from 16 residues. CDR3 amino acids: CASSLGSAQIRYEQYF. The DNA for the CDR3 is TGTGCCAGCAGCTTAGGTTCGGCACAGATACGTTACGAGCAGTACTTC.

This sequence joins TRBV10-1 and TRBJ1-4; D perhaps matches TRBD1 (5 bases). This CDR3 region has 12 residues. Germline V gene lookup returns CDR1 WNHNN and CDR2 SYGVQD (reference sequence). V dropped 2 bases and J dropped 8 bases, with 6 bases sitting between them. This chain's CDR3 is CASSEGAEKLFF. Here the CDR3 DNA reads TGCGCCAGCAGTGAGGGGGCCGAAAAACTGTTTTTT.

The chain is built from TRBV7-2 and TRBJ1-2, with TRBD1 as a possible D gene (6 bases). Per the germline V gene, CDR1 is SGHTA and CDR2 is FQGNSA. V lost 7 bases, J lost 3 bases, and 12 bases lay in between. This CDR3 is built from 13 residues. The CDR3 bases are TGTGCCAGCACCCCCGGACAGTACTATGGCTACACCTTC. Protein sequence: CASTPGQYYGYTF.

The chain is built from TRBV19 and TRBJ2-2; 10 positions match TRBD2. CDR1 and CDR2 (germline): LNHDA, SQIVND (reference sequence). Unmatched junction bases numbered 0, after V lost 2 bases and J lost 3 bases. The CDR3 loop spans 15 amino acids. Here the CDR3 DNA reads TGTGCCAGTAGTATAACTAGCGGGGACACCGGGGAGCTGTTTTTT. Translating gives CASSITSGDTGELFF.

J is TRBJ2-7 and V is TRBV7-2; perhaps TRBD2 as D (5 bases). The CDR3 loop spans 16 amino acids. Trimming left V 1 base short and J 0 bases short, with 13 bases between. The V gene's germline CDR1 is SGHTA and CDR2 FQGNSA. This CDR3 is CASSLVPASSSYEQYF. In nucleotides, the CDR3 is TGTGCCAGCAGCTTAGTTCCGGCTAGCTCCTCCTACGAGCAGTACTTC.

The chain joins TRBV5-6 to TRBJ2-5; the match to TRBD2 covers 13 bases. After removal of 0 bases from V and 4 bases from J, the junction contained 3 bases not matched to a gene. The CDR3 spans 16 residues. Per the germline V gene, CDR1 is SGHDT and CDR2 is YYEEEE. The CDR3 DNA reads TGTGCCAGCAGCTTGGGGACTAGCGGGGGTATAGAGACCCAGTACTTC. Its protein is CASSLGTSGGIETQYF.

This sequence joins TRBV7-3 and TRBJ2-1; possible D gene TRBD2, 6 bases. Deletions cut 5 bases from V and 6 bases from J, with 14 bases between. This CDR3 region has 14 residues. Germline V gene sequence: CDR1 SGHTA, CDR2 FQGTGA. CDR3 region: CASSRSRDSNEQFF. CDR3 sequence (DNA): TGTGCCAGCAGCAGAAGCCGGGACTCCAATGAGCAGTTCTTC.

J is TRBJ2-7 and V is TRBV5-6, with D possibly being TRBD2 (6 bases). Germline assignment: CDR1 SGHDT and CDR2 YYEEEE. Trimming shortened V by 0 bases and J by 0 bases, and 10 bases separated the two germline ends. The CDR3 spans 15 residues. CDR3 sequence reads: CASSLGDWSSYEQYF. DNA for the CDR3: TGTGCCAGCAGCTTGGGGGACTGGAGCTCCTACGAGCAGTACTTC.

This clone is medium-sized. The chain recombines TRBV5-6 with TRBJ2-4, with D possibly TRBD2 on 5 matching bases. Germline loops: CDR1 SGHDT, CDR2 YYEEEE. V was pared by 0 bases and J by 0 bases, with 10 bases between. CDR3 length equals 16 residues. CDR3 nucleotide sequence: TGTGCCAGCAGCTTGGATGAGGGAATAGCCAAAAACATTCAGTACTTC. Translation gives CASSLDEGIAKNIQYF.

The chain couples TRBV30 to TRBJ2-7; D perhaps matches TRBD2 (6 bases). Germline CDR1 and CDR2: GTSNPN and SVGIG (reference sequence). V was shortened by 7 bases and J by 4 bases, with 17 bases between the two germline ends. The CDR3 spans 13 residues. CDR3 region: CASRPDAGYEQYF. CDR3 coding DNA: TGTGCCTCCCGACCCGACGCGGGATACGAGCAGTACTTC. The full variable domain, with the rest looked up from reference TRBV30 and TRBJ2-7, is SQTIHQWPATLVQPVGSPLSLECTVEGTSNPNLYWYRQAAGRGLQLLFYSVGIGQISSEVPQNLSASRPQDRQFILSSKKLLLSDSGFYLCASRPDAGYEQYFGPGTRLTVT.

This rearrangement joins TRBV5-5 to TRBJ1-2; D remains ambiguous. V was shortened by 1 base and J by 7 bases, with 11 bases between the two germline ends. The CDR3 covers 13 residues. The germline V gene encodes CDR1 SGHKS and CDR2 YYEKEE (reference sequence). CDR3 nucleotides: TGTGCCAGCAGCTTGACGTCCTACTCTGGCTACACCTTC. Translation: CASSLTSYSGYTF.

This chain links TRBV19 with TRBJ1-2; 7 bases map to TRBD1. CDR1 and CDR2 from the germline V gene are LNHDA and SQIVND (reference sequence). J gave up 2 bases and V 6 bases, and 0 bases lay outside the gene matches. The CDR3 sequence is 12 residues long. The CDR3 loop reads CASRTGNYGYTF. The CDR3 DNA reads as TGTGCCAGTAGGACAGGGAACTATGGCTACACCTTC.

The chain couples TRBV28 to TRBJ2-1; 8 nucleotides match TRBD1. The CDR3 is 17 residues long. The germline CDR1 and CDR2 sequences are MDHEN and SYDVKM. V was pared by 5 bases and J by 10 bases, with 19 bases of the junction left unmatched. The CDR3 region is CASSPRAAADRVNEQFF. DNA of the CDR3: TGTGCCAGCAGTCCCCGGGCGGCGGCGGACAGGGTCAACGAGCAGTTCTTC.

This clone occurred once. The V call is TRBV24-1, the J call TRBJ1-1; a weak D match, TRBD1 (6 bases). Germline CDR1 reads KGHDR; CDR2 reads SFDVKD. The CDR3 has 15 residues. V was shortened by 7 bases and J by 0 bases, with 14 bases between the two germline ends. CDR3 loop: CATRVGGGMNTEAFF. The CDR3 coding sequence is TGTGCCACCAGAGTGGGTGGGGGCATGAACACTGAAGCTTTCTTT.

V and J are TRBV9 and TRBJ2-3; 11 bases match TRBD2. This CDR3 region has 17 residues. Germline CDR1 and CDR2: SGDLS and YYNGEE. The V and J ends lost 0 bases and 1 base, in that order; junction bases with no gene match: 4. CDR3 in amino acids: CASSVASGGLGTDTQYF. The CDR3 DNA follows: TGTGCCAGCAGCGTAGCTAGCGGGGGGCTTGGCACAGATACGCAGTATTTT.

A word on this clone: One end of the junction does not line up with germline, which may come from a read error. This chain uses TRBV2 with TRBJ1-2; no definite D call. CDR1 is SNHLY and CDR2 is FYNNEI in the germline V gene. CDR3 length equals 11 residues. For the CDR3, the DNA is TGTGCCAGCAGTGATCTCGGACGGGGAGACTTC. It translates to CASSDLGRGDF. Looking up the rest from reference TRBV2 and TRBJ1-2 gives the full variable domain: EPEVTQTPSHQVTQMGQEVILRCVPISNHLYFYWYRQILGQKVEFLVSFYNNEISEKSEIFDDQFSVERPDGSNFTLKIRSTKLEDSAMYFCASSDLGRGDFGSGTRLTVV.

The chain is built from TRBV28 and TRBJ2-3, with TRBD2 matching over 7 bases. V shed 3 bases, J shed 4 bases, and the junction held 1 base outside the gene matches. The CDR3 totals 13 residues. Germline lookup yields CDR1 MDHEN and CDR2 SYDVKM. CDR3 nucleotides: TGTGCCAGCAGTTTTCGGGAGGCAGATACGCAGTATTTT. Amino acid sequence: CASSFREADTQYF. The whole variable domain, filled in from reference TRBV28 and TRBJ2-3, reads DVKVTQSSRYLVKRTGEKVFLECVQDMDHENMFWYRQDPGLGLRLIYFSYDVKMKEKGDIPEGYSVSREKKERFSLILESASTNQTSMYLCASSFREADTQYFGPGTRLTVL.

This rearrangement joins TRBV9 to TRBJ2-2, with TRBD1 as a possible D gene (7 bases). Trimming pared 1 base from V and 3 bases from J, leaving 10 bases between. Germline CDR1 is SGDLS and CDR2 is YYNGEE. The CDR3 runs 15 residues. The CDR3 DNA follows: TGTGCCAGCAGCGTAACAGGGGAGGACACCGGGGAGCTGTTTTTT. Translating gives CASSVTGEDTGELFF.

The V and J genes are TRBV4-3 and TRBJ1-2; weak D call: TRBD1 (6 bases). The CDR3 loop spans 14 amino acids. CDR1 and CDR2 from the germline V gene are LGHNA and YSLEER. Trimming left V 0 bases short and J 7 bases short, with 12 bases between. The CDR3 is CASSQEQGLGGYTF. CDR3 DNA sequence: TGCGCCAGCAGCCAAGAGCAGGGGTTGGGTGGCTACACCTTC.

The CDR3 DNA reads TGCGCCAGCAGCTCGTTGCCGACAGGGAATGAAAAACTGTTTTTT. As protein: CASSSLPTGNEKLFF. The chain combines TRBV5-1 with TRBJ1-4; 7 bases are a match to TRBD1. Germline-derived CDR1 and CDR2 are SGHRS and YFSETQ. The CDR3 spans 15 residues. V lost 3 bases to trimming and J lost 5 bases; unmatched junction nucleotides: 7. The complete variable domain, with remaining parts taken from reference TRBV5-1 and TRBJ1-4, reads KAGVTQTPRYLIKTRGQQVTLSCSPISGHRSVSWYQQTPGQGLQFLFEYFSETQRNKGNFPGRFSGRQFSNSRSEMNVSTLELGDSALYLCASSSLPTGNEKLFFGSGTQLSVL.

The rearrangement links TRBV27 to TRBJ2-3; 8 nucleotides agree with TRBD1. CDR1 is MNHEY, CDR2 SMNVEV, per germline (reference sequence). The length of the CDR3 is 15 residues. The V segment lost 6 bases and the J segment 6 bases; nucleotides outside the gene matches: 11. The DNA of the CDR3 is TGTGCCAGCAGACTTCAGGGGGCCAGCCGGGATACGCAGTATTTT. Translated: CASRLQGASRDTQYF.

V and J are TRBV6-5 and TRBJ1-3; a weak D match, TRBD1 (5 bases). The V gene lost 6 bases and the J gene lost 3 bases, with 15 bases spanning the gap. The CDR3 sequence is 15 residues long. The germline V gene encodes CDR1 MNHEY and CDR2 SVGAGI. The DNA for the CDR3 is TGTGCCAGCAGCCAAAGACCAGGGTTTGGAAACACCATATATTTT. Amino acid sequence: CASSQRPGFGNTIYF.

This chain links TRBV28 with TRBJ2-1; 11 bases align to TRBD2. Losses at the gene ends were 4 bases for V and 10 bases for J; bases not matched to a gene: 12. Germline loops: CDR1 MDHEN, CDR2 SYDVKM. The CDR3 spans 16 residues. The CDR3 protein is CASSSQTSGAYREQFF. CDR3 coding DNA: TGTGCCAGCAGTTCCCAGACTAGCGGGGCTTACAGGGAGCAGTTCTTC.

The chain combines TRBV7-2 with TRBJ2-2, with D unclear. V was clipped by 5 bases and J by 7 bases, with 11 bases between them. The germline V gene encodes CDR1 SGHTA and CDR2 FQGNSA. This CDR3 spans 13 amino acids. Here the CDR3 reads CASSPWPSGELFF. As DNA, the CDR3 is TGTGCCAGCAGCCCGTGGCCTAGCGGGGAGCTGTTTTTT.

The chain employs TRBV30 and TRBJ2-7; 9 bases align to TRBD1. V lost 1 base and J lost 2; bases outside the gene matches: 6. Germline V gene data show CDR1 as GTSNPN and CDR2 as SVGIG (reference sequence). The CDR3 has 15 amino acids. In nucleotides, the CDR3 is TGTGCCTGGAGTGACAGGGGGCGACCCCCCTACGAGCAGTACTTC. This encodes CAWSDRGRPPYEQYF.